What follows are 13 T cell receptor beta chains derived from one specimen sequenced in a study of early T cells in non-severe SARS-CoV-2 infection (dated by TCRdb to the early 2020s). Libraries were built with 5' RACE. Sequencing instrument: NextSeq 500. TCRdb ran its own pipeline on the public reads, namely fastp trimming at Q25 and MiXCR clone calling, and kept in-frame beta chains. CDR3 protein sequences are deduplicated, and each keeps its most common genes and DNA. This sample is represented by about 60,000 distinct CDR3 sequences; roughly an eighth of them were singletons. The top ten clones comprise over 3% of the sample. Sample: whole blood. Receptors originate from an adult who was a healthcare worker with PCR-confirmed SARS-CoV-2 infection or an uninfected control (not recorded which).

This clonotype was detected only a few times. The chain joins TRBV5-1 to TRBJ2-2, with D perhaps matching TRBD1 or TRBD2 (5 bases each). V was trimmed by 0 bases and J by 6 bases, leaving 15 bases between them. CDR1 and CDR2 (germline): SGHRS, YFSETQ. This CDR3 is built from 16 residues. The DNA of the CDR3 is TGCGCCAGCAGCTTGGCCGAAAGGGGACCGGCCGGGGAGCTGTTTTTT. Amino acids: CASSLAERGPAGELFF. The whole variable domain, remainder taken from reference TRBV5-1 and TRBJ2-2, is KAGVTQTPRYLIKTRGQQVTLSCSPISGHRSVSWYQQTPGQGLQFLFEYFSETQRNKGNFPGRFSGRQFSNSRSEMNVSTLELGDSALYLCASSLAERGPAGELFFGEGSRLTVL.

The chain recombines TRBV12-3 or TRBV12-4 with TRBJ1-1; 10 bases line up with TRBD1. The CDR3 spans 12 residues. V was clipped by 3 bases and J by 9 bases; unmatched bases: 1. The CDR3 bases are TGTGCCAGCAGTTTTGACAGGGGGCAAGCTTTCTTT. Translated, it gives CASSFDRGQAFF.

The chain couples TRBV28 to TRBJ1-6; the D gene is possibly TRBD1 (6 bases). V was cut by 2 bases and J by 7 bases, with 9 bases left in between. The CDR3 length is 14 residues. CDR1 is MDHEN and CDR2 is SYDVKM in the germline V gene. The DNA for the CDR3 is TGTGCCAGCAGTTTACTAGGACAGAATTCACCCCTCCACTTT. It translates to CASSLLGQNSPLHF.

The V call is TRBV11-2, the J call TRBJ2-5, with TRBD2 matching 7 bases. This CDR3 is built from 15 residues. V shed 4 bases and J 3 bases; nucleotides not matched to a gene: 8. Germline CDR1 reads SGHAT; CDR2 reads FQNNGV. CDR3 loop: CASSYTGGSEETQYF. The CDR3 bases are TGTGCCAGCAGCTATACCGGGGGGAGCGAAGAGACCCAGTACTTC.

There are a few counts of this clonotype. DNA of the CDR3: TGCAGCGTTGAAGAAATCCAAAGCGGGAACACCGGGGAGCTGTTTTTT. Amino acids: CSVEEIQSGNTGELFF. The chain uses TRBV29-1 and TRBJ2-2, with D possibly matching TRBD2 (5 bases). The CDR3 covers 16 residues. In germline, CDR1 is SQVTM, CDR2 ANQGSEA. The germline V and J ends were trimmed by 0 bases and 1 base, with 12 bases remaining between them.

J is TRBJ2-7 and V is TRBV10-2; 8 bases are a match to TRBD1. Per germline, CDR1 WSHSY and CDR2 SAAADI. Unmatched junction bases numbered 8, after V lost 3 bases and J lost 7 bases. The CDR3 spans 14 residues. Here the CDR3 DNA reads TGCGCCAGCAGTGAAAAGGACAGGGCGGGGGAGCAGTACTTC. This codes for CASSEKDRAGEQYF.

In its sample, this clonotype was seen many times. This chain joins TRBV29-1 and TRBJ2-3; D might be TRBD1 or TRBD2, each matching 5 bases. The CDR3 is made up of 14 amino acids. Germline V CDR1 and CDR2: SQVTM, ANQGSEA. Trimming removed 5 bases from V and 6 bases from J, with 18 bases in between. In DNA form, the CDR3 reads TGCAGCGTTCGGACCACGGGGCCTTGGGATACGCAGTATTTT. Encoded protein: CSVRTTGPWDTQYF.

The chain recombines TRBV20-1 with TRBJ2-1; 8 bases are shared with TRBD2. With V trimmed by 6 bases and J by 3 bases, 13 bases remained unmatched. Germline V gives CDR1 DFQATT, CDR2 SNEGSKA (reference sequence). The CDR3 contains 16 residues. The CDR3 reads CSAIASLAGSYNEQFF. In nucleotides, the CDR3 is TGCAGTGCGATCGCTTCCCTAGCGGGTAGCTACAATGAGCAGTTCTTC.

This clonotype was detected many times. The chain combines TRBV6-2 or TRBV6-3 with TRBJ2-5; 8 bases are shared with TRBD2. V was clipped by 5 bases and J by 4 bases; unmatched bases: 9. The CDR3 has 15 residues. CDR1 is MNHEY, CDR2 SVGEGT, per germline. The chain's CDR3 is CASSLRGLEGETQYF. DNA for the CDR3: TGTGCCAGCAGTCTGCGGGGACTAGAGGGAGAGACCCAGTACTTC.

J is TRBJ2-1 and V is TRBV20-1; 13 bases are a match to TRBD2. Germline CDR1 DFQATT, CDR2 SNEGSKA (reference sequence). This CDR3 is 14 amino acids long. V lost 3 bases to trimming and J lost 9 bases; unmatched junction nucleotides: 5. CDR3 protein: CSASRTSGSAEQFF. The CDR3 bases are TGCAGTGCTAGCAGGACTAGCGGGAGTGCTGAGCAGTTCTTC.

This clonotype was counted ten times or more. The chain carries TRBV6-6 and TRBJ2-1, with D perhaps matching TRBD1 or TRBD2 (5 bases each). CDR3 length: 16 amino acids. V was cut by 7 bases and J by 6 bases, with 22 bases left in between. The germline V gene encodes CDR1 MNHNY and CDR2 SVGAGI (reference sequence). The CDR3 sequence: CASISRGGPPSNEQFF. CDR3 in DNA: TGTGCCAGCATCTCAAGGGGCGGGCCGCCAAGCAATGAGCAGTTCTTC.

Only a few counts were recorded for this clonotype. This chain joins TRBV29-1 and TRBJ1-1; D is unclear. V was pared by 7 bases and J by 0 bases, with 3 bases between. CDR3 length: 10 amino acids. Germline V CDR1 and CDR2: SQVTM, ANQGSEA. CDR3 residues: CSGMNTEAFF. The DNA for the CDR3 is TGCAGCGGAATGAACACTGAAGCTTTCTTT.

Only a few counts were recorded for this clonotype. The J gene is TRBJ2-7, the V gene TRBV13; no clear D gene. Trimming pared 1 base from V and 2 bases from J, leaving 6 bases between. Germline lookup yields CDR1 PRHDT and CDR2 FYEKMQ (reference sequence). The length of the CDR3 is 13 residues. CDR3 sequence (DNA): TGTGCCAGCAGCTTAGCGAGGACCTACGAGCAGTACTTC. Translated: CASSLARTYEQYF.